Detailed here is one T cell receptor beta chain. What it binds is not known. These data originate in a study of graft-versus-host responses after intestinal transplantation. Study at large: Recipients underwent multivisceral, liver-intestinal, or isolated intestinal transplants. Overall study results and limits: There were GvH clones found in recipient marrow, and some of them appeared first in ileum or blood. Early post-transplant declines in HvG were associated with peak levels of circulating GvH clones.

Profiled with immunoSEQ multiplex PCR; TCRdb holds only in-frame clones, not every one. This table holds some 45,000 clones, roughly 90% found once. The CDR3 spans 17 residues. The chain carries TRBV21-1 and TRBJ2-2; the listed D gene, TRBD1, was not tested against the DNA. TRBV21-1 is a documented pseudogene. This specimen consisted of PBMCs, obtained 524 days after transplant. This clonotype was obtained from a human patient who received an intestinal transplant, so some T cells may come from the graft donor. Written as DNA, the CDR3 is TGTGCCAGCAGCCGCCTAGGGGGACAGGTCGACACCGGGGAGCTGTTTTTT. Its protein product is CASSRLGGQVDTGELFF.